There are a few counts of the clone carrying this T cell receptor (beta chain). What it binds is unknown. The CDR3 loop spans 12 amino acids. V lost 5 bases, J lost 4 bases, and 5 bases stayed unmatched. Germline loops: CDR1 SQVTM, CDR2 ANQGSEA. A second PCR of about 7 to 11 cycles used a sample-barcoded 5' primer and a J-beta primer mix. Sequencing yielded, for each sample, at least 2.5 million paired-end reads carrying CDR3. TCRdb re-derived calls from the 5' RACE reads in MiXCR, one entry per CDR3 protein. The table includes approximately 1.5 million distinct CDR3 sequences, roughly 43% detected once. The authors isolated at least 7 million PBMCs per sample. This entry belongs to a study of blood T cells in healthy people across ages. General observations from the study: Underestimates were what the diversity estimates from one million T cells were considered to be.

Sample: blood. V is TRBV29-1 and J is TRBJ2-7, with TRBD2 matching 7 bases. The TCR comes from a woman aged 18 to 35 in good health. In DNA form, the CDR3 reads TGCAGCGTTACCTCGCGGGGGTACGAGCAGTACTTC. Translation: CSVTSRGYEQYF.